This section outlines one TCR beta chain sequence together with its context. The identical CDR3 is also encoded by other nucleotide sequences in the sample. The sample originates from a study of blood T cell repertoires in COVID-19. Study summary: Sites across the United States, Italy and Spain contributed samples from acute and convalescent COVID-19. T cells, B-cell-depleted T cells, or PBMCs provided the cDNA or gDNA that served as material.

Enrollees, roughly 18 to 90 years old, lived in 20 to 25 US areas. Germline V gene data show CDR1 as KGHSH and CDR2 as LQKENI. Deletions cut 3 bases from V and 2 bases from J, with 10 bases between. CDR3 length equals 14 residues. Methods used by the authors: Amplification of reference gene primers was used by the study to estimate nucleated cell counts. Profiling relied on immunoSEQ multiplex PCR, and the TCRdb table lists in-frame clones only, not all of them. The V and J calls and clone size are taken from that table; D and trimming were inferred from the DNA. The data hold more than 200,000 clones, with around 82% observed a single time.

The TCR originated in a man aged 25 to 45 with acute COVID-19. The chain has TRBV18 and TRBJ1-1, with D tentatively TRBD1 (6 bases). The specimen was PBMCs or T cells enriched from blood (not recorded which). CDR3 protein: CASSPAGVNTEAFF. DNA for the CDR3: TGTGCCAGCTCACCCGCAGGGGTTAACACTGAAGCTTTCTTT.